This is a list of T cell receptor beta chains from one sample in a study of cytomegalovirus exposure and HLA in healthy donors. Generated by immunoSEQ multiplex PCR, the TCRdb table keeps only in-frame clones and is missing some. Altogether 100,000 or so clones are present, approximately 63% being singletons, with the ten largest covering roughly 6%. Sequenced material: PBMCs. The receptor source for this set is a woman under 40 in good health and CMV-seronegative. CDR3s include the opening cysteine and the closing phenylalanine or tryptophan. The D gene is left open where the match is weak. The size field is filled for only some rows; it gives once, few, many or a size class.

d_call | j_call | v_call | clone_size | cdr3_aa | cdr3_nt
NA | TRBJ1-4 | TRBV10-3 | NA | CAISEFQGSEKLFF | TGTGCCATCAGTGAGTTCCAGGGAAGTGAAAAACTGTTTTTT
NA | TRBJ2-2 | TRBV28 | NA | CASSPPGIDTGELFF | TGTGCCAGCAGCCCCCCGGGTATAGACACCGGGGAGCTGTTTTTT
NA | TRBJ1-2 | TRBV28 | NA | CASSFTGSEGINYGYTF | TGTGCCAGCAGTTTTACGGGGAGCGAGGGTATTAACTATGGCTACACCTTC
NA | TRBJ1-2 | TRBV5-6 | NA | CASSSLRGAGNYGYTF | TGTGCCAGCAGCTCCCTTCGGGGGGCCGGGAACTATGGCTACACCTTC
NA | TRBJ2-7 | TRBV29-1 | NA | CSVGTGGDEQYF | TGCAGCGTTGGAACAGGGGGGGACGAGCAGTACTTC
TRBD1 | TRBJ2-7 | TRBV5-6 | NA | CASTLTGSRYEQYF | TGTGCCAGCACCCTGACAGGGTCCAGATACGAGCAGTACTTC
NA | TRBJ2-7 | TRBV5-1 | few | CASSFSPSYEQYF | TGCGCCAGCAGCTTTTCTCCGTCGTACGAGCAGTACTTC
TRBD1 | TRBJ2-1 | TRBV2 | NA | CASSGGDRFYNEQFF | TGTGCCAGCAGTGGCGGGGACAGGTTCTACAATGAGCAGTTCTTC
TRBD1 | TRBJ2-7 | TRBV29-1 | NA | CSVQGTVAYEQYF | TGCAGCGTACAGGGGACAGTGGCCTACGAGCAGTACTTC
NA | TRBJ1-2 | TRBV18 | once | CASSPSEQGSSGYTF | TGTGCCAGCTCACCCAGCGAGCAGGGTAGCAGCGGCTACACCTTC
NA | TRBJ1-1 | TRBV27 | NA | CASSPGTPPEAFF | TGTGCCAGCAGTCCAGGGACTCCCCCCGAGGCTTTCTTT
NA | TRBJ1-1 | TRBV6-4 | NA | CASSDFGVSNTEAFF | TGTGCCAGCAGTGACTTCGGGGTATCGAACACTGAAGCTTTCTTT
NA | TRBJ1-5 | TRBV30 | NA | CAWSRSFNQPQHF | TGTGCCTGGAGTAGGAGCTTCAATCAGCCCCAGCATTTT
NA | TRBJ1-1 | TRBV28 | NA | CASSTQTRRGEAFF | TGTGCCAGCAGCACCCAAACAAGGCGGGGTGAAGCTTTCTTT
NA | TRBJ2-7 | TRBV30 | NA | CAWSLSSYEQYF | TGTGCCTGGAGCTTGAGCTCCTACGAGCAGTACTTC
NA | TRBJ2-7 | TRBV4-1 | NA | CASSPRASGANSYEQYF | TGCGCCAGCAGCCCGCGGGCGTCGGGCGCTAACTCCTACGAGCAGTACTTC
TRBD2 | TRBJ2-5 | TRBV30 | NA | CAWSAGLVETQYF | TGTGCCTGGAGTGCCGGACTAGTTGAGACCCAGTACTTC
NA | TRBJ2-7 | TRBV2 | once | CARRNRDSYEQYF | TGTGCCAGGAGGAACAGGGACTCCTACGAGCAGTACTTC
NA | TRBJ2-1 | TRBV7-9 | NA | CASSRASVGNEQFF | TGTGCCAGCAGCAGGGCTAGCGTGGGGAATGAGCAGTTCTTC
NA | TRBJ1-6 | TRBV6-1 | NA | CASRDTGNGSPLHF | TGTGCCAGCAGGGACACAGGGAACGGTTCACCCCTCCACTTT
TRBD2 | TRBJ2-1 | TRBV9 | NA | CASSPGGGTNLNEQFF | TGTGCCAGCAGCCCCGGGGGGGGGACTAACCTTAATGAGCAGTTCTTC
NA | TRBJ1-5 | TRBV28 | once | CASSPPAGARNQPQHF | TGTGCCAGCAGTCCCCCGGCGGGGGCGCGGAATCAGCCCCAGCATTTT
NA | TRBJ2-7 | TRBV25-1 | NA | CASSDPSRGHEQYF | TGTGCCAGCAGTGATCCCAGCAGGGGCCACGAGCAGTACTTC
NA | TRBJ2-1 | TRBV19 | NA | CASSIGSDNEQFF | TGTGCCAGTAGTATAGGGTCAGACAATGAGCAGTTCTTC
NA | TRBJ1-4 | TRBV18 | NA | CASSLQQGGNEKLFF | TGTGCCAGCTCACTCCAACAGGGCGGTAATGAAAAACTGTTTTTT
TRBD1 | TRBJ1-5 | TRBV2 | NA | CASRRQGNQPQHF | TGTGCCAGCAGGAGACAGGGGAATCAGCCCCAGCATTTT